This TCR beta chain stems from a study of blood T cells in healthy people across ages. For the second PCR, which ran for about 6 to 11 cycles, a sample-barcoded 5' primer and a J-beta primer mix were used. TCRdb re-called the 5' RACE reads through MiXCR, storing one row per CDR3 protein. This sample has hundreds of thousands of distinct CDR3 sequences, with around 36% found just once. The material sequenced was blood. The sequence came from a man between 18 and 29 years old in good health.

This CDR3 reads CASSSGVDTDTQYF. In DNA, the CDR3 is TGTGCCAGCAGTTCAGGGGTGGACACAGATACGCAGTATTTT. The chain joins TRBV12-3 or TRBV12-4 to TRBJ2-3, with D tentatively TRBD1 (6 bases). The V end lost 4 bases, the J end lost 2 bases, and 10 bases lay between the germline ends. The CDR3 is made up of 14 amino acids.